The 21 T cell receptor beta chains below come from one sample, sequenced in a study of CD8 T cells in ankylosing spondylitis. In TCRdb, the 5' RACE reads were re-called with MiXCR into one record per CDR3 protein. The profile covers about 140,000 distinct CDR3 sequences, with roughly 7.7% appearing a single time and 6% to 9.5% taken by the ten largest. Sequencing used synovial fluid, either unsorted or a sorted T cell fraction (not recorded which). Every receptor here comes from a male donor with ankylosing spondylitis.

This clonotype was picked up a small number of times. The rearrangement links TRBV27 to TRBJ1-1; D not certain. V was trimmed by 4 bases and J by 5 bases, leaving 14 bases between them. The germline V gene encodes CDR1 MNHEY and CDR2 SMNVEV (reference sequence). CDR3 length: 14 amino acids. CDR3 region: CASSSHQGGTEAFF. In DNA form, the CDR3 reads TGTGCCAGCAGTTCCCACCAAGGTGGGACTGAAGCTTTCTTT.

This clonotype was seen repeatedly, ten times or more. This chain joins TRBV29-1 and TRBJ2-1; 14 positions agree with TRBD2. Germline CDR1 reads SQVTM; CDR2 reads ANQGSEA. CDR3 size: 13 residues. Losses at the gene ends were 8 bases for V and 8 bases for J; bases not matched to a gene: 5. CDR3: CSRGTSGSHEQFF. The CDR3 nucleotides are TGCAGCCGTGGGACTAGCGGGAGTCATGAGCAGTTCTTC.

In this sample, this clonotype turned up many times. The chain joins TRBV5-1 to TRBJ2-1, with D uncertain. The length of the CDR3 is 15 residues. V was pared by 0 bases and J by 2 bases, with 9 bases between. Germline-derived CDR1 and CDR2 are SGHRS and YFSETQ. The CDR3, as DNA: TGCGCCAGCAGCTTGGCCTTGACTGCCTACAATGAGCAGTTCTTC. Its translation is CASSLALTAYNEQFF.

This clonotype has at least ten counts. The chain is built from TRBV12-3 or TRBV12-4 and TRBJ2-6; TRBD2 might be the D (5 bases). Trimming cost V 6 bases and J 2 bases, with 8 bases left between them. The CDR3 runs to 14 residues. CDR3 in DNA: TGTGCCAGCAGGGCGGGTCCTGGGGCCAACGTCCTGACTTTC. Translation: CASRAGPGANVLTF.

This clonotype occurred a few times. The rearrangement links TRBV20-1 to TRBJ1-1; possible D gene TRBD1, 5 bases. Deletions cut 4 bases from V and 5 bases from J, with 14 bases between. Germline values: CDR1 DFQATT, CDR2 SNEGSKA (reference sequence). The CDR3 is 13 amino acids. DNA of the CDR3: TGCAGTGCTACCACTCAGGGTCAAACTGAAGCTTTCTTT. It specifies CSATTQGQTEAFF.

In this sample, this clonotype turned up many times. The chain links TRBV6-2 or TRBV6-3 to TRBJ2-1; tentatively, D is TRBD2 (6 bases). The V and J ends lost 4 bases and 8 bases respectively, with 15 bases between them. Germline CDR1 is MNHEY and CDR2 is SVGEGT. CDR3 size: 14 residues. In DNA, the CDR3 is TGTGCCAGCAGTTCTCGAGGAGGGACGGATGAGCAGTTCTTC. This encodes CASSSRGGTDEQFF.

The chain recombines TRBV5-1 with TRBJ2-7, with D perhaps TRBD2 (5 bases). The length of the CDR3 is 15 residues. V was clipped by 0 bases and J by 3 bases, with 13 bases between them. Per germline, CDR1 SGHRS and CDR2 YFSETQ. The CDR3, as DNA: TGCGCCAGCAGCTTGGCCGGATACGGAGGCTACGAGCAGTACTTC. This translates into CASSLAGYGGYEQYF.

This clonotype was detected ten times or more. The J gene is TRBJ2-7, the V gene TRBV20-1; TRBD1 or TRBD2 may be the D gene (5 bases each). Trimming cost V 7 bases and J 2 bases, with 15 bases left between them. Germline V gives CDR1 DFQATT, CDR2 SNEGSKA (reference sequence). This CDR3 has 13 residues. Here the CDR3 reads CSVTGTGTYEQYF. CDR3 coding DNA: TGCAGTGTTACCGGGACGGGAACCTACGAGCAGTACTTC.

In this sample, this clonotype turned up a few times. The chain links TRBV10-3 to TRBJ1-1, with TRBD1 matching over 10 bases. The CDR3 runs 14 residues. Germline loops: CDR1 ENHRY, CDR2 SYGVKD. J gave up 5 bases and V 0 bases, and 0 bases lay outside the gene matches. The CDR3 loop reads CAISESGQGTEAFF. CDR3 DNA: TGTGCCATCAGTGAGTCGGGACAGGGGACTGAAGCTTTCTTT.

In its sample, this clonotype was seen many times. This chain links TRBV20-1 with TRBJ1-5, with D perhaps matching TRBD1 (6 bases). The V end was cut by 3 bases, the J end by 3 bases, with 9 bases between. CDR1 is DFQATT, CDR2 SNEGSKA, per germline (reference sequence). The length of the CDR3 is 13 residues. The CDR3 DNA reads TGCAGTGCTAGTACAGGGTTCAATCAGCCCCAGCATTTT. It codes for CSASTGFNQPQHF.

This clonotype was seen many times. The chain has TRBV18 and TRBJ1-1; D not resolved. CDR1 is KGHSH and CDR2 is LQKENI in the germline V gene. The CDR3 totals 12 residues. The CDR3 is CAAGSMNTEAFF. CDR3 DNA: TGTGCTGCGGGGAGCATGAACACTGAAGCTTTCTTT.

The chain links TRBV6-5 to TRBJ2-5; 8 positions match TRBD1. The CDR3 is 14 residues long. Germline trimming cut 8 bases from V and 4 bases from J; bases unmatched to any gene: 9. CDR1 is MNHEY, CDR2 SVGAGI, per germline. DNA of the CDR3: TGTGCCAGCGGTATCGACAGGGGACGAGAGACCCAGTACTTC. It encodes CASGIDRGRETQYF.

This clonotype was observed many times. This chain uses TRBV7-8 with TRBJ2-7, with 9 bases lining up with TRBD2. This CDR3 region has 14 residues. CDR1 is SGHVS, CDR2 FQNEAQ, per germline. V lost 1 base, J lost 2 bases, and 0 bases stayed unmatched. The CDR3 region has the DNA TGTGCCAGCAGCTTAGGACTAGCGGCCTACGAGCAGTACTTC. Its translation is CASSLGLAAYEQYF.

The rearrangement joins TRBV10-2 to TRBJ2-5; D is perhaps TRBD2 (5 bases). V was pared by 7 bases and J by 2 bases, with 8 bases between. This CDR3 has 12 residues. CDR1 is WSHSY, CDR2 SAAADI, per germline. Here the CDR3 DNA reads TGCGCCAGCACCCCGGGGCAAGAGACCCAGTACTTC. This codes for CASTPGQETQYF.

Only a few counts were recorded for this clonotype. The chain has TRBV3-1 and TRBJ2-7, with TRBD2 matching over 7 bases. Germline CDR1 reads LGHDT; CDR2 reads YNNKEL (reference sequence). The CDR3 has 14 amino acids. After removal of 3 bases from V and 6 bases from J, the junction contained 8 bases not matched to a gene. The CDR3 is CASSQAGAFPEQYF. Here the CDR3 DNA reads TGTGCCAGCAGCCAGGCGGGAGCATTCCCCGAGCAGTACTTC.

This clonotype was observed a handful of times. The V gene is TRBV20-1, the J gene TRBJ2-1; D gene uncertain. Trimming pared 3 bases from V and 6 bases from J, leaving 9 bases between. The CDR3 consists of 12 residues. Germline CDR1 is DFQATT and CDR2 is SNEGSKA (reference sequence). CDR3 amino acids: CSASAAFNEQFF. The CDR3 region has the DNA TGCAGTGCTAGTGCCGCTTTCAATGAGCAGTTCTTC.

This clonotype was seen ten or more times. The rearrangement joins TRBV6-1 to TRBJ1-5; TRBD1 is a possible D gene (6 bases). Germline loops: CDR1 MNHNS, CDR2 SASEGT. V lost 6 bases and J 8 bases, leaving 14 bases between the germline ends. The CDR3 totals 13 residues. CDR3 DNA: TGTGCCAGCAGACTCACAGGGTACGAGCCCCAGCATTTT. Translating gives CASRLTGYEPQHF.

The V and J genes are TRBV7-9 and TRBJ2-7, with a weak D call TRBD1 (5 bases). In germline, CDR1 is SEHNR, CDR2 FQNEAQ (reference sequence). Trimming cost V 5 bases and J 6 bases, with 14 bases left between them. The length of the CDR3 is 13 residues. CDR3 DNA: TGTGCCAGCAGCCTAGGGGTTCTCTGCGAGCAGTACTTC. Protein: CASSLGVLCEQYF.

This clonotype was recorded at least ten times. The J gene is TRBJ2-7, the V gene TRBV18; D perhaps matches TRBD2 (5 bases). This CDR3 spans 12 amino acids. Trimming left V 1 base short and J 4 bases short, with 5 bases between. Per germline, CDR1 KGHSH and CDR2 LQKENI. CDR3: CASSPRTYEQYF. CDR3 bases: TGTGCCAGCTCACCACGGACTTACGAGCAGTACTTC.

This clonotype is medium-sized within its sample. The chain uses TRBV20-1 and TRBJ2-7; 7 bases agree with TRBD1. V was pared by 3 bases and J by 5 bases, with 7 bases of the junction left unmatched. This CDR3 region has 13 residues. Germline V gives CDR1 DFQATT, CDR2 SNEGSKA (reference sequence). As DNA, the CDR3 is TGCAGTGCTAGGACAGGGAAGGTGAACGAGCAGTACTTC. Its translation: CSARTGKVNEQYF.

V is TRBV7-2 and J is TRBJ1-4, with D perhaps matching TRBD1 (5 bases). Per germline, CDR1 SGHTA and CDR2 FQGNSA. This CDR3 is 14 amino acids long. Trimming left V 5 bases short and J 7 bases short, with 14 bases between. Here the CDR3 reads CASSPPGHREKLFF. For the CDR3, the DNA is TGTGCCAGCAGCCCCCCCGGACATCGTGAAAAACTGTTTTTT.